This T cell receptor beta chain was profiled in a study of T cell responses to AZD1222 COVID-19 vaccine. Losses at the gene ends were 3 bases for V and 3 bases for J; bases not matched to a gene: 4. Germline assignment: CDR1 GTSNPN and CDR2 SVGIG (reference sequence). CDR3 length: 13 residues. TCRdb's copy holds only in-frame clones and misses some; the assay was immunoSEQ multiplex PCR. This table holds under 200,000 clones, about nine tenths found once. The specimen was peripheral blood, collected on day 0 of AZD1222 vaccination. The receptor's source is an adult in good health. The rearrangement joins TRBV30 to TRBJ1-1, with TRBD1 identical over 7 bases. The CDR3 DNA reads TGTGCCTGGAGGGAGACAGGGCACACTGAAGCTTTCTTT. This translates into CAWRETGHTEAFF.